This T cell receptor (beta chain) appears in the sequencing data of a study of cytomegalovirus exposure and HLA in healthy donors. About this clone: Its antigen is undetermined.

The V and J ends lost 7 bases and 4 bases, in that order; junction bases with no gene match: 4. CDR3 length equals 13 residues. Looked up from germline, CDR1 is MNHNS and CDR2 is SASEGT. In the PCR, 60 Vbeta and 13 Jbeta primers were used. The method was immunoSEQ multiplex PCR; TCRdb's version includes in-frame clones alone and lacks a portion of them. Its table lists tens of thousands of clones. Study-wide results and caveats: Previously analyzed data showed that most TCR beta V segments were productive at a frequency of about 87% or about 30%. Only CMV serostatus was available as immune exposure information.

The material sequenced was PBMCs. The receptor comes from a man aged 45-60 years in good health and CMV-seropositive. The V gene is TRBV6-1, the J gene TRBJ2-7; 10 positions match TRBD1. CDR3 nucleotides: TGTGCCAGCATTCCGGGACAGGGGTACGAGCAGTACTTC. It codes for CASIPGQGYEQYF.